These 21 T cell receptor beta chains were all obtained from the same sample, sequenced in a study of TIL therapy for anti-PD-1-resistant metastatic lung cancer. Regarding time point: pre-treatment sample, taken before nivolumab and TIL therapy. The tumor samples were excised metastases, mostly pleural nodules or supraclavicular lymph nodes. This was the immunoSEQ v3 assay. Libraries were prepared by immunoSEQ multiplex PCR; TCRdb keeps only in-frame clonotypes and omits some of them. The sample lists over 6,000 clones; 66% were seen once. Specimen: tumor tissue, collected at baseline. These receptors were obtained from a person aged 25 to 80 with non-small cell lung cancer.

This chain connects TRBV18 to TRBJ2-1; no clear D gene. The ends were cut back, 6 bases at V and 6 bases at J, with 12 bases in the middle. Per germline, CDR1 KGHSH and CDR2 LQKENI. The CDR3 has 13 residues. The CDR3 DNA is TGTGCCAGCTCTGACAACCCTAGCAATGAGCAGTTCTTC. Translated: CASSDNPSNEQFF.

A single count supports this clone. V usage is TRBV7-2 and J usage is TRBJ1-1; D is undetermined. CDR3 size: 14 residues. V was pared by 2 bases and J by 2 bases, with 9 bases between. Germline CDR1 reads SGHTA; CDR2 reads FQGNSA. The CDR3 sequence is CASSLYWGNTEAFF. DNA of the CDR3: TGTGCCAGCAGCTTATACTGGGGTAACACTGAAGCTTTCTTT. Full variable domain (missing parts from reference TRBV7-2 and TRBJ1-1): GAGVSQSPSNKVTEKGKDVELRCDPISGHTALYWYRQSLGQGLEFLIYFQGNSAPDKSGLPSDRFSAERTGGSVSTLTIQRTQQEDSAVYLCASSLYWGNTEAFFGQGTRLTVV.

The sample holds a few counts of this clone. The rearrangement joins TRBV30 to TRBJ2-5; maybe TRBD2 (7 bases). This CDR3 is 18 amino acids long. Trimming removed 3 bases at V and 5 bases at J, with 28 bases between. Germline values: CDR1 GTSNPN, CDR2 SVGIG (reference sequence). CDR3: CAWRVGGMRGLPGETQYF. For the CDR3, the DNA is TGTGCCTGGAGGGTGGGGGGAATGCGGGGGCTCCCCGGGGAGACCCAGTACTTC.

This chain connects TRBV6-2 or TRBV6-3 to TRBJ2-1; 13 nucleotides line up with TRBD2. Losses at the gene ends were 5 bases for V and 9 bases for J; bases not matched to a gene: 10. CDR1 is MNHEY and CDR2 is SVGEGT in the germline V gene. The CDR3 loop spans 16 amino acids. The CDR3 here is CASSNRLAGGLGEQFF. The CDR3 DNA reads TGTGCCAGCAGTAATCGACTAGCGGGAGGATTGGGTGAGCAGTTCTTC.

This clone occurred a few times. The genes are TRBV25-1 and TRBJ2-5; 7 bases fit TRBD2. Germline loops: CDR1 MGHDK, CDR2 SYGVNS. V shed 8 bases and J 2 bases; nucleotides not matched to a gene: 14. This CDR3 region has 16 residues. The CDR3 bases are TGTGCCAGCGCCCTCGGGGAGGGGATGTCGCAAGAGACCCAGTACTTC. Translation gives CASALGEGMSQETQYF.

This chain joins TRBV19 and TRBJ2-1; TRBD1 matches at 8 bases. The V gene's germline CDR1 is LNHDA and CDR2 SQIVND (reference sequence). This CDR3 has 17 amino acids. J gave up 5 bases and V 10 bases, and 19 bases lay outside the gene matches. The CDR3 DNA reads TGTGCCACTTCAGGGGGCCTCCGGACCCCTGGGAACAATGAGCAGTTCTTC. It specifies CATSGGLRTPGNNEQFF.

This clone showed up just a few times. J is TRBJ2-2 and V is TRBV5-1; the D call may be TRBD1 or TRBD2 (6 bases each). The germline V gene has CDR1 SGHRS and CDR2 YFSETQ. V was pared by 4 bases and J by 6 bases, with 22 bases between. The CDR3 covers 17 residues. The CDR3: CASSSLGGAWKAGELFF. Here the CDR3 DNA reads TGCGCCAGCAGCAGTCTCGGGGGCGCGTGGAAGGCCGGGGAGCTGTTTTTT. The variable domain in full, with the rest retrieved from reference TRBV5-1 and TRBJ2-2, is KAGVTQTPRYLIKTRGQQVTLSCSPISGHRSVSWYQQTPGQGLQFLFEYFSETQRNKGNFPGRFSGRQFSNSRSEMNVSTLELGDSALYLCASSSLGGAWKAGELFFGEGSRLTVL.

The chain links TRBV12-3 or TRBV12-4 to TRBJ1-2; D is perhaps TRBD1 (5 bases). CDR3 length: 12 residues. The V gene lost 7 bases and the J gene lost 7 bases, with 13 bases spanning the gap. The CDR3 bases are TGTGCCAGCACACTGATGGGGGGTGGCTACACCTTC. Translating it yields CASTLMGGGYTF.

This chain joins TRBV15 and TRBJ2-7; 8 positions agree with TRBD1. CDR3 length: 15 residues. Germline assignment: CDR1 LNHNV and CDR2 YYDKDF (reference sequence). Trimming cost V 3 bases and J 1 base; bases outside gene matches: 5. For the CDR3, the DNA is TGTGCCACCAGCAGGGGGACAGGTGCATCCTACGAGCAGTACTTC. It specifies CATSRGTGASYEQYF.

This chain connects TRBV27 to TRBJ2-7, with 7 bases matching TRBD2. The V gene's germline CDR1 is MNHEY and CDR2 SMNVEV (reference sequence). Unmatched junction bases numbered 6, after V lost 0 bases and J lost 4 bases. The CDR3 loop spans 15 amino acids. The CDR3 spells CASSLSAGTTYEQYF. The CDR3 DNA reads TGTGCCAGCAGTTTATCCGCAGGGACTACGTACGAGCAGTACTTC.

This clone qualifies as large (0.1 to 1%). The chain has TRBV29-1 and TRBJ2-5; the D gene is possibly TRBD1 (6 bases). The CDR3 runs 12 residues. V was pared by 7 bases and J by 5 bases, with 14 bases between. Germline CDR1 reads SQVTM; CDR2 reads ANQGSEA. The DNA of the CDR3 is TGCAGCGCCAGCAAGGGGGAGGAGACCCAGTACTTC. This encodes CSASKGEETQYF. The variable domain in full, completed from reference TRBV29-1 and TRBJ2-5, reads SAVISQKPSRDICQRGTSLTIQCQVDSQVTMMFWYRQQPGQSLTLIATANQGSEATYESGFVIDKFPISRPNLTFSTLTVSNMSPEDSSIYLCSASKGEETQYFGPGTRLLVL.

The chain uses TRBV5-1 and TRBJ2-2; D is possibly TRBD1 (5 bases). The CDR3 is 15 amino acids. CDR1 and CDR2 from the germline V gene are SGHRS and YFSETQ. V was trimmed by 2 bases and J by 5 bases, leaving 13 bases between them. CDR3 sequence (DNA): TGCGCCAGCAGCTTAGGGGTCAGGTGGACCGGGGAGCTGTTTTTT. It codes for CASSLGVRWTGELFF.

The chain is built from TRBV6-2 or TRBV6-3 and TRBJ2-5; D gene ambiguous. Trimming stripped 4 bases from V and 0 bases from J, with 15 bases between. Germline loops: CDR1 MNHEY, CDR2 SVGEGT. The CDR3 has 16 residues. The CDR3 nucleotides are TGTGCCAGCAGTTGGAACAAAAGGGATTACCAAGAGACCCAGTACTTC. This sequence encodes CASSWNKRDYQETQYF.

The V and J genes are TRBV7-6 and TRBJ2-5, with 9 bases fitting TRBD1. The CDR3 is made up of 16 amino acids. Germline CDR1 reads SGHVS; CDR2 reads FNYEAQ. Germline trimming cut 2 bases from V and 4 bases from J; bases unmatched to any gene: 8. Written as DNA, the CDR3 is TGTGCCAGCAGCTTAACTCCGGGACAGGGAGGAGAGACCCAGTACTTC. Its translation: CASSLTPGQGGETQYF.

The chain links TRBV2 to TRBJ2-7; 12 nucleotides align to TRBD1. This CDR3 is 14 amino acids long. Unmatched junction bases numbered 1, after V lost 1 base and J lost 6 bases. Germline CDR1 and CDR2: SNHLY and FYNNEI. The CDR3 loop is CASSEGDRGREQYV. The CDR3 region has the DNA TGTGCCAGCAGTGAAGGGGACAGGGGGCGCGAGCAGTACGTC.

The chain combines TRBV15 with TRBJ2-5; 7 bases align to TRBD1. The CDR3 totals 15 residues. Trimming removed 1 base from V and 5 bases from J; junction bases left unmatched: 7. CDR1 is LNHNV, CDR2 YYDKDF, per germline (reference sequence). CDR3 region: CATSRVTARGETQYF. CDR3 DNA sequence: TGTGCCACCAGCAGAGTGACCGCCAGGGGGGAGACCCAGTACTTC.

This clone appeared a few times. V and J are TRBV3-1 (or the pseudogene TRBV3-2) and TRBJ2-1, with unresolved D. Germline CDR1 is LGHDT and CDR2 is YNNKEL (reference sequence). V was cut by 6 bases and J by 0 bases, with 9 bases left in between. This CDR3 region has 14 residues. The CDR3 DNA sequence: TGTGCCAGCAGTGAGGCTAGCTCCTACAATGAGCAGTTCTTC. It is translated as CASSEASSYNEQFF.

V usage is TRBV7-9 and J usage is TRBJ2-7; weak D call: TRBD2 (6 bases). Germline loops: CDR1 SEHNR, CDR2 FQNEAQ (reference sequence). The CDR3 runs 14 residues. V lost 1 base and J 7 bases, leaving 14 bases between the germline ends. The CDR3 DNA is TGTGCCAGCAGCTTAGTCCCCGGGGCGGGGGAGCAGTACTTC. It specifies CASSLVPGAGEQYF.

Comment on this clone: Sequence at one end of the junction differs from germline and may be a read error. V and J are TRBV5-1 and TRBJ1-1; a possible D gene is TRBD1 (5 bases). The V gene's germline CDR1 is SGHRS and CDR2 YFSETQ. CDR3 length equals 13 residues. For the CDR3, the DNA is TGCGCCGGCAGCTTGGAACAGGACACTGAAGCTTTCTTT. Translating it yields CAGSLEQDTEAFF. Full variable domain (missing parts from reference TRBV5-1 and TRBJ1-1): KAGVTQTPRYLIKTRGQQVTLSCSPISGHRSVSWYQQTPGQGLQFLFEYFSETQRNKGNFPGRFSGRQFSNSRSEMNVSTLELGDSALYLCAGSLEQDTEAFFGQGTRLTVV.

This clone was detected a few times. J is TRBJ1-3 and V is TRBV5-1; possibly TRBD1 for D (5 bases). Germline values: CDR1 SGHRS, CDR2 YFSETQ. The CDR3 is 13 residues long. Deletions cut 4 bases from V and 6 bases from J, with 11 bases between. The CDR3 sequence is CASSPGTENTIYF. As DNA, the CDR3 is TGCGCCAGCAGCCCGGGGACGGAAAACACCATATATTTT.

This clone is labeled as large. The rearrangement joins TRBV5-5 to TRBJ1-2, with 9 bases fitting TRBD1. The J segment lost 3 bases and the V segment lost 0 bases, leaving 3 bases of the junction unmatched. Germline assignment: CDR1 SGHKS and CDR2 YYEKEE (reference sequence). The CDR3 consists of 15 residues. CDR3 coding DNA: TGTGCCAGCAGCTTGGGGACAGGGGTAGACTATGGCTACACCTTC. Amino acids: CASSLGTGVDYGYTF. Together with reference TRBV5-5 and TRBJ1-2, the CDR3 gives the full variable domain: DAGVTQSPTHLIKTRGQQVTLRCSPISGHKSVSWYQQVLGQGPQFIFQYYEKEERGRGNFPDRFSARQFPNYSSELNVNALLLGDSALYLCASSLGTGVDYGYTFGSGTRLTVV.